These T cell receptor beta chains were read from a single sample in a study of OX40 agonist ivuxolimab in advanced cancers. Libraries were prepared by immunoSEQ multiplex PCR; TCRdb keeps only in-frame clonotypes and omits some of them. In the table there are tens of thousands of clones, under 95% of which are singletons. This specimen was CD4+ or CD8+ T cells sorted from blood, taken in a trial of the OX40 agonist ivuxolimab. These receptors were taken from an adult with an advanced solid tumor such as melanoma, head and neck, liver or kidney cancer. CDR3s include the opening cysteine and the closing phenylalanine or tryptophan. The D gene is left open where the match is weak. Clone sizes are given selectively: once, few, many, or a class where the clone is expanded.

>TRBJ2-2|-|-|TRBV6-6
CASSPVPGTLTGELFF
TGTGCCAGCAGTCCGGTCCCGGGGACGTTGACCGGGGAGCTGTTTTTT
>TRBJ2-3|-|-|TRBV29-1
CSVEDWGGTDTQYF
TGCAGCGTTGAAGATTGGGGCGGCACAGATACGCAGTATTTT
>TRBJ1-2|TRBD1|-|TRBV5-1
CASSPVETTGVEGYTF
TGCGCCAGCAGCCCGGTAGAAACTACAGGGGTAGAGGGCTACACCTTC
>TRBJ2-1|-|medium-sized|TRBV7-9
CASTPGGSYHNEQFF
TGTGCCAGCACCCCAGGGGGGTCCTACCACAATGAGCAGTTCTTC
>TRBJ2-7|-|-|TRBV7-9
CASSLTGPAEASYEQYF
TGTGCCAGCAGCCTAACGGGCCCGGCGGAAGCAAGCTACGAGCAGTACTTC
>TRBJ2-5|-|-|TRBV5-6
CASSGGPLEETQYF
TGTGCCAGCAGCGGTGGCCCTCTCGAAGAGACCCAGTACTTC
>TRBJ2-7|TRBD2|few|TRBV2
CASSSAGGRSYEQYF
TGTGCCAGCAGTTCGGCGGGGGGGCGATCCTACGAGCAGTACTTC
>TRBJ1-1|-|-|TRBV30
CAWREGENTEAFF
TGTGCCTGGAGGGAAGGGGAGAACACTGAAGCTTTCTTT
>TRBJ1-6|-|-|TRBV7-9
CASSTTGDNSPLHF
TGTGCCAGCAGCACGACAGGTGATAATTCACCCCTCCACTTT
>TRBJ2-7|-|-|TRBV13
CASTAFTRRGPYEQYF
TGTGCCAGCACCGCCTTTACACGGCGGGGGCCCTACGAGCAGTACTTC
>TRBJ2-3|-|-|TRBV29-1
CSADAGVADTQYF
TGCAGCGCCGACGCAGGGGTTGCTGATACGCAGTATTTT
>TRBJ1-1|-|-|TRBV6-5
CASSPGSNTEAFF
TGTGCCAGCAGCCCAGGGTCGAACACTGAAGCTTTCTTT
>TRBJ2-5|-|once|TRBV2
CASTQSVETQYF
TGTGCCAGCACCCAGTCGGTAGAGACCCAGTACTTC
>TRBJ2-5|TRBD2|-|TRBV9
CASSVARLAGGPRLETQYF
TGTGCCAGCAGCGTAGCCCGCCTAGCGGGGGGGCCTCGGTTAGAGACCCAGTACTTC
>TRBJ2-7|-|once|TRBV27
CASSYSNQQEQYF
TGTGCCAGCAGTTACTCGAATCAGCAGGAGCAGTACTTC
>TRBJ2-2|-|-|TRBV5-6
CASSLEGSGELFF
TGTGCCAGCAGCTTGGAGGGGTCCGGGGAGCTGTTTTTT
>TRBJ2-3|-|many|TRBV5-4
CASRPGGQDTQYF
TGTGCCAGCCGCCCCGGGGGGCAAGATACGCAGTATTTT
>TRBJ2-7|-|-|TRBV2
CASSEGPRPLYEQYF
TGTGCCAGCAGTGAAGGGCCTCGCCCCCTATACGAGCAGTACTTC
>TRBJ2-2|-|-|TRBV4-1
CASSQDNLGTYGELFF
TGCGCCAGCAGCCAAGACAACTTAGGGACATACGGGGAGCTGTTTTTT
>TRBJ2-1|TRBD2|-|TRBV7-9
CASSTPSGGSYNEQFF
TGTGCCAGCAGCACCCCTAGCGGGGGCTCCTACAATGAGCAGTTCTTC
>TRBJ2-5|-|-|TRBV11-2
CASSLRSTPSETQYF
TGTGCCAGCAGCTTACGATCTACCCCCTCAGAGACCCAGTACTTC
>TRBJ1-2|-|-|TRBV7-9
CASSSSDWGPLYGYTF
TGTGCCAGCAGCTCGAGTGATTGGGGACCGCTCTATGGCTACACCTTC
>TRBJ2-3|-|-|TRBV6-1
CASSEWGGSSTDTQYF
TGTGCCAGCAGTGAATGGGGAGGAAGTAGCACAGATACGCAGTATTTT
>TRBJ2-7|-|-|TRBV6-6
CASSYRQALGQYF
TGTGCCAGCAGTTACAGACAGGCCCTCGGGCAGTACTTC
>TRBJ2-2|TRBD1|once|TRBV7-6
CASSRGQPSPGELFF
TGTGCCAGCAGCCGGGGACAGCCTAGTCCCGGGGAGCTGTTTTTT
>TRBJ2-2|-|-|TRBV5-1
CASSFNTGELFF
TGCGCCAGCAGCTTCAACACCGGGGAGCTGTTTTTT